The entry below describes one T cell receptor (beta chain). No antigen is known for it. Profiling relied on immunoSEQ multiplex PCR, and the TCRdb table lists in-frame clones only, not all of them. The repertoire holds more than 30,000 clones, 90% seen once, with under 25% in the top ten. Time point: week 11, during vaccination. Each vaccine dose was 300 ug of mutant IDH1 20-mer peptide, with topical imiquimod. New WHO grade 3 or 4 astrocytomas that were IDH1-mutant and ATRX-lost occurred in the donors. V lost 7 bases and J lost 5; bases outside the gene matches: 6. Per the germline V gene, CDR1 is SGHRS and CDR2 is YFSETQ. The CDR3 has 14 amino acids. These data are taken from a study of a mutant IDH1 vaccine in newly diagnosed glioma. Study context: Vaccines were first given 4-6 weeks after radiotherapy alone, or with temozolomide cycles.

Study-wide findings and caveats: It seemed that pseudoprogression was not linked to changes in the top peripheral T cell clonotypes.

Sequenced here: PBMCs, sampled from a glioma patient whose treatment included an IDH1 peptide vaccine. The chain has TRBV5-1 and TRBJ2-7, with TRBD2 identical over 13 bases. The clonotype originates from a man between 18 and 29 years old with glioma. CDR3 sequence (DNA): TGCGCCAGCGGACTAGCGGGAGTCTCGGACGAGCAGTACTTC. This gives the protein CASGLAGVSDEQYF.